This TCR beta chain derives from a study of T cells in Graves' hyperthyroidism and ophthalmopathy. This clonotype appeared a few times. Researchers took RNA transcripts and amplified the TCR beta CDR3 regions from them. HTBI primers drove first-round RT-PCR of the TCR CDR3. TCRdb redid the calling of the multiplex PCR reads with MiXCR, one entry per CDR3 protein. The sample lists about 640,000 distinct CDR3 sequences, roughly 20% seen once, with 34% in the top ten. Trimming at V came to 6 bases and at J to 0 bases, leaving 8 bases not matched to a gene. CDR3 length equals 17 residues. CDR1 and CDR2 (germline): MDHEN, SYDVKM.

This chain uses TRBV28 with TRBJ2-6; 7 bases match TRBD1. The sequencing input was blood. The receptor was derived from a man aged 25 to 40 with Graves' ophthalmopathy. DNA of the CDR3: TGTGCCAGCAGAAACCGGGACAGAAACTCTGGGGCCAACGTCCTGACTTTC. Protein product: CASRNRDRNSGANVLTF.